A single sample is the source of the 13 T cell receptor beta chains below, sequenced in a study of a mutant IDH1 vaccine in newly diagnosed glioma. These receptors are not linked to any known antigen. Clones were sequenced by immunoSEQ multiplex PCR, and TCRdb holds only the in-frame ones, with some missing. Among tens of thousands of clones listed, about 61% were seen once. The time point is: week 47, end of study. In every dose of vaccine, 300 ug of mutant IDH1 20-mer peptide was given alongside topical imiquimod. This specimen consisted of peripheral blood mononuclear cells (PBMCs), obtained from a glioma patient whose treatment included an IDH1 peptide vaccine. The receptor source for this set is a man between 40 and 49 years old with glioma. Some clones in this sample may be carry-over from other donors' samples.

The genes are TRBV6-1 and TRBJ1-1; D perhaps matches TRBD1 (5 bases). The CDR3 is made up of 14 amino acids. V was shortened by 7 bases and J by 5 bases, with 17 bases between the two germline ends. Germline V gene data show CDR1 as MNHNS and CDR2 as SASEGT. The CDR3 is CASTLRRGGTEAFF. CDR3 DNA: TGTGCCAGCACCTTAAGGCGCGGGGGTACTGAAGCTTTCTTT.

The chain joins TRBV5-1 to TRBJ1-4, with a tentative D call TRBD1 (5 bases). This CDR3 is built from 14 residues. Germline V gene lookup returns CDR1 SGHRS and CDR2 YFSETQ. Trimming removed 1 base at V and 3 bases at J, with 7 bases between. The CDR3 region is CASSLMGANEKLFF. The CDR3 DNA is TGCGCCAGCAGCTTGATGGGGGCTAATGAAAAACTGTTTTTT.

The chain has TRBV4-2 and TRBJ2-3; 8 bases are a match to TRBD2. In germline, CDR1 is LGHNA, CDR2 YNFKEQ. J was trimmed by 3 bases and V by 1 base; bases with no gene match: 6. The CDR3 length is 16 residues. The CDR3 here is CASSQVPGGRTDTQYF. Written as DNA, the CDR3 is TGTGCCAGCAGCCAAGTGCCGGGGGGGCGTACAGATACGCAGTATTTT.

The chain uses TRBV15 and TRBJ1-5; tentative D call: TRBD1 (5 bases). V lost 9 bases to trimming and J lost 6 bases, with 15 bases between them. Germline CDR1 LNHNV, CDR2 YYDKDF (reference sequence). This CDR3 has 13 amino acids. CDR3 amino acids: CATGVRGSQPQHF. DNA of the CDR3: TGTGCCACAGGGGTCAGAGGCAGTCAGCCCCAGCATTTT.

The chain is built from TRBV14 and TRBJ1-2; perhaps TRBD1 as D (5 bases). The V end was cut by 4 bases, the J end by 0 bases, with 9 bases between. This CDR3 has 14 amino acids. Germline CDR1 reads SGHDN; CDR2 reads FVKESK. CDR3 coding DNA: TGTGCCAGCAGCCGGGACGTCACTAACTATGGCTACACCTTC. Encoded protein: CASSRDVTNYGYTF.

The J gene is TRBJ1-6, the V gene TRBV28, with D possibly TRBD1 on 6 matching bases. Germline loops: CDR1 MDHEN, CDR2 SYDVKM. The CDR3 has 19 amino acids. V lost 4 bases, J lost 13 bases, and 32 bases lay in between. The CDR3 region has the DNA TGTGCCAGCAGTTCTATACAACCTACCCGGACAGTGGAAGGGGGTCCCCTCCACTTT. Protein: CASSSIQPTRTVEGGPLHF.

The V call is TRBV7-6, the J call TRBJ2-1, with D possibly matching TRBD2 (7 bases). The germline gives CDR1 SGHVS, CDR2 FNYEAQ. The CDR3 sequence is 14 residues long. V lost 4 bases and J 2 bases, leaving 9 bases between the germline ends. CDR3 DNA sequence: TGTGCCAGCAGCTGGGGGGGCCCCTACAATGAGCAGTTCTTC. Amino acid sequence: CASSWGGPYNEQFF.

The J gene is TRBJ2-3, the V gene TRBV9; 11 bases line up with TRBD2. V lost 1 base and J lost 2; bases outside the gene matches: 3. The CDR3 is made up of 16 amino acids. Per the germline V gene, CDR1 is SGDLS and CDR2 is YYNGEE. The CDR3 loop is CASSVTSGGITDTQYF. The CDR3 DNA reads TGTGCCAGCAGCGTAACTAGCGGGGGAATCACAGATACGCAGTATTTT.

The chain has TRBV4-1 and TRBJ2-4; TRBD1 or TRBD2 may be the D gene (5 bases each). Trimming stripped 1 base from V and 0 bases from J, with 16 bases between. Germline CDR1 reads MGHRA; CDR2 reads YSYEKL. This CDR3 spans 18 amino acids. CDR3 residues: CASSQGEGAGLAKNIQYF. In DNA form, the CDR3 reads TGCGCCAGCAGCCAAGGGGAAGGGGCCGGACTAGCCAAAAACATTCAGTACTTC.

Points on this clone: A junction end diverges from the germline sequence, so it may reflect a read error. The V and J genes are TRBV10-3 and TRBJ2-3, with 7 bases aligning to TRBD1. Germline loops: CDR1 ENHRY, CDR2 SYGVKD. This CDR3 comprises 16 residues. The CDR3 DNA is TGTGCCATCAGTGAGCGAGACAGGGACCCCACAAATACGCAGTATTTT. Protein product: CAISERDRDPTNTQYF.

CDR3 DNA sequence: TGTGCCAGCAGCTCTACTAACTATGGCTACACCTTC. It encodes CASSSTNYGYTF. The chain recombines TRBV7-2 with TRBJ1-2, with unresolved D. Germline CDR1 SGHTA, CDR2 FQGNSA. There are 12 residues in the CDR3. Trimming stripped 4 bases from V and 0 bases from J, with 3 bases between.

The rearrangement joins TRBV6-1 to TRBJ2-7; D is unclear. Looked up from germline, CDR1 is MNHNS and CDR2 is SASEGT. Deletions cut 8 bases from V and 2 bases from J, with 4 bases between. This CDR3 contains 10 residues. The CDR3 reads CASGAYEQYF. DNA for the CDR3: TGTGCCAGCGGGGCCTACGAGCAGTACTTC.

This chain joins TRBV15 and TRBJ2-7; no clear D. The V end was cut by 0 bases, the J end by 6 bases, with 6 bases between. Germline assignment: CDR1 LNHNV and CDR2 YYDKDF (reference sequence). This CDR3 contains 12 residues. The CDR3 is CATSRDGGEQYF. For the CDR3, the DNA is TGTGCCACCAGCAGAGATGGTGGCGAGCAGTACTTC.